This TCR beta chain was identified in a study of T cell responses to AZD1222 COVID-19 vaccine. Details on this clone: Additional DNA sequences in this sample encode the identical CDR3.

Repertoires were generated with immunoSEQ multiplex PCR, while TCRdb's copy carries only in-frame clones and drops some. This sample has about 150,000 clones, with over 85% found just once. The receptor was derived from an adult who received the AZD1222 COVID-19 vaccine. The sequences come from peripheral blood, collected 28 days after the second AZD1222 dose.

The DNA of the CDR3 is TGTGCCAGCAGCCCCGGACAGCGCTATGGCTACACCTTC. It codes for CASSPGQRYGYTF. This chain uses TRBV7-9 with TRBJ1-2; possible D gene TRBD1, 6 bases. The length of the CDR3 is 13 residues. Germline values: CDR1 SEHNR, CDR2 FQNEAQ (reference sequence). Trimming took off 5 bases at V and 4 bases at J, with 11 bases between the two ends.